The 2 T cell receptor beta chains presented below share a single source sample, sequenced in a study of cytomegalovirus exposure and HLA in healthy donors. Primers: 60 Vbeta forward and 13 Jbeta reverse. The data were produced by immunoSEQ multiplex PCR, yet TCRdb's version contains in-frame clones alone and is incomplete. The listing records around 75,000 clones. The sample was PBMCs. The receptors come from a man aged 40-49 years in good health and CMV-seronegative.

The chain employs TRBV6-1 and TRBJ2-5, with 8 bases that match TRBD2. The end of the DNA aligns better with TRBJ2-7, so the J call may be wrong. Germline values: CDR1 MNHNS, CDR2 SASEGT. The CDR3 extends over 15 amino acids. The CDR3 region has the DNA TGTGCCAGCAGTGAACAAGCGGGGGACCCTTACGAGCAGTACTTC. It yields the protein CASSEQAGDPYEQYF.

This chain uses TRBV5-8 with TRBJ2-7, with a tentative D call TRBD1 (6 bases). The germline V gene encodes CDR1 SGHTS and CDR2 YDEGEE. The ends were cut back, 4 bases at V and 3 bases at J, with 14 bases in the middle. This CDR3 has 14 residues. CDR3 protein: CASSRFTGLYEQYF. CDR3 DNA: TGTGCCAGCAGCCGATTTACAGGGCTCTACGAGCAGTACTTC.